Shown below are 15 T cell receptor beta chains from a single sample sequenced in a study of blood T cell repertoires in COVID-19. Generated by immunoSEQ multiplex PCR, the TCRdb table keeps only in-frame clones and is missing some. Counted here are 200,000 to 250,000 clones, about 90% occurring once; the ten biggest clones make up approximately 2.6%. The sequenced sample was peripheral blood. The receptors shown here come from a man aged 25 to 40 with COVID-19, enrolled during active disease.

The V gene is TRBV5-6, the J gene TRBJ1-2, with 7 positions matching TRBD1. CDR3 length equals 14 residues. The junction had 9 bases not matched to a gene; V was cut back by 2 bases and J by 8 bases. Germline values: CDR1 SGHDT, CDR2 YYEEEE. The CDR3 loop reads CASSFGDSAPGYTF. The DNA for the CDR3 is TGTGCCAGCAGCTTTGGGGACAGCGCCCCCGGCTACACCTTC.

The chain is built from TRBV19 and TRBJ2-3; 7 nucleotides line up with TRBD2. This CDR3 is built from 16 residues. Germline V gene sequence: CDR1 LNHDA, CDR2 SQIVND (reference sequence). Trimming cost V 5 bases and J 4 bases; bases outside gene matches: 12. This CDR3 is CASSLRLAPMADTQYF. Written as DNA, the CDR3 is TGTGCCAGTAGTCTTCGACTAGCACCGATGGCAGATACGCAGTATTTT.

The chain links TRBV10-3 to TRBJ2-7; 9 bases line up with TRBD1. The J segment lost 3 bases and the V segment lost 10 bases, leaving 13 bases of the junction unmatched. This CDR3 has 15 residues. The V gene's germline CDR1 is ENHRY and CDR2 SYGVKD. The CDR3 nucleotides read TGTGCCACGGGAACAGGGGGCGCCGGATTCTACGAGCAGTACTTC. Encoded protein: CATGTGGAGFYEQYF.

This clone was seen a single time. The CDR3 DNA reads as TGTGCCAGCAGCTCCCCCAGGGGAAAGGGTGCGGATGGCTACACCTTC. It encodes CASSSPRGKGADGYTF. This sequence joins TRBV3-1 (or the pseudogene TRBV3-2) and TRBJ1-2; possible D gene TRBD1, 6 bases. The V and J ends lost 5 bases and 6 bases respectively, with 22 bases between them. The germline CDR1 and CDR2 sequences are LGHDT and YNNKEL (reference sequence). The CDR3 contains 16 residues.

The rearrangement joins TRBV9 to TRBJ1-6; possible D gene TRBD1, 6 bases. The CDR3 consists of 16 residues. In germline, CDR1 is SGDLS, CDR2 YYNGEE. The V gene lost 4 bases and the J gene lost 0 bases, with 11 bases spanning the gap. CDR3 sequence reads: CASSPGQTSYNSPLHF. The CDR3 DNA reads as TGTGCCAGCAGCCCCGGACAGACCTCCTATAATTCACCCCTCCACTTT.

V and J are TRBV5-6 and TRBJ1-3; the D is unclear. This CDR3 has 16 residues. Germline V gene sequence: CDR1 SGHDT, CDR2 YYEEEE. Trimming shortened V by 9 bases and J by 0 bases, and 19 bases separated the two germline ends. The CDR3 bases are TGTGCCACCTGCCGGGGAGGGCCCCTCTCTGGAAACACCATATATTTT. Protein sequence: CATCRGGPLSGNTIYF.

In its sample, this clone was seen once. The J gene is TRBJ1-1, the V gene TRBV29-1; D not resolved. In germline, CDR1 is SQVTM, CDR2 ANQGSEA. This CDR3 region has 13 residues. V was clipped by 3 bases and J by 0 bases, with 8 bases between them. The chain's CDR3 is CSVEEGMNTEAFF. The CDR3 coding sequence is TGCAGCGTTGAGGAGGGTATGAACACTGAAGCTTTCTTT.

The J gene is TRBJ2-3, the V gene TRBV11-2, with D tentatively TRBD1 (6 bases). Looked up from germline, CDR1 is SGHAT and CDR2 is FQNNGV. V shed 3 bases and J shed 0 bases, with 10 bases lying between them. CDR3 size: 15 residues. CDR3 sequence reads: CASSLAGVSTDTQYF. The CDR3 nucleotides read TGTGCCAGCAGCTTGGCAGGGGTGAGCACAGATACGCAGTATTTT.

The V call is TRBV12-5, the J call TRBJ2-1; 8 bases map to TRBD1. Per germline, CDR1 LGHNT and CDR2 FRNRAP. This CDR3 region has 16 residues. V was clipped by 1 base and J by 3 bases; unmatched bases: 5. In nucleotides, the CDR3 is TGTGCTAGTGGTTTGGGGACAGGGTCGATCTACAATGAGCAGTTCTTC. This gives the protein CASGLGTGSIYNEQFF.

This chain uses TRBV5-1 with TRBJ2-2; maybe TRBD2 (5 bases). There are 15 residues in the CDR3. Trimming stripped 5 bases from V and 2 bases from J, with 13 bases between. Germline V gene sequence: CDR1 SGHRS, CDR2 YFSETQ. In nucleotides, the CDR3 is TGCGCCAGCAGGCCCCTAGCCGACAACACCGGGGAGCTGTTTTTT. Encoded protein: CASRPLADNTGELFF.

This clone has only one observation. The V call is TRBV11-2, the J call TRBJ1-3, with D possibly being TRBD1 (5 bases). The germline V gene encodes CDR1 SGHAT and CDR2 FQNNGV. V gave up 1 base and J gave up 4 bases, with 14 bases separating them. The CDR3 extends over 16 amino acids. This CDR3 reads CASSLAQVFAGNTIYF. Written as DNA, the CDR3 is TGTGCCAGCAGCTTAGCACAGGTCTTCGCCGGAAACACCATATATTTT.

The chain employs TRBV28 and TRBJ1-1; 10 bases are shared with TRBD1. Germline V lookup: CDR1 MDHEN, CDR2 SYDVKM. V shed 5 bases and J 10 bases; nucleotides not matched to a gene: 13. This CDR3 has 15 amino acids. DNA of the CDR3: TGTGCCAGCAGTATGGACAGGGGGGGAATCCTGAGAGCTTTCTTT. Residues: CASSMDRGGILRAFF.

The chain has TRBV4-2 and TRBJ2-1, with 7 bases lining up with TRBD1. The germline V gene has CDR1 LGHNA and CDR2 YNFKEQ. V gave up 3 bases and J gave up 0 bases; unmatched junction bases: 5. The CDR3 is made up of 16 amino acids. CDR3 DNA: TGTGCCAGCAGCCAGATAGACAGGGACTCCTACAATGAGCAGTTCTTC. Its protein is CASSQIDRDSYNEQFF.

In DNA form, the CDR3 reads TGTGCCACCAGCAGCCCACCGGGACAGGGAATCTCTGGGGCCAACGTCCTGACTTTC. It is translated as CATSSPPGQGISGANVLTF. The chain is built from TRBV15 and TRBJ2-6; 9 bases align to TRBD1. CDR3 length: 19 amino acids. V was pared by 3 bases and J by 0 bases, with 9 bases of the junction left unmatched. The germline gives CDR1 LNHNV, CDR2 YYDKDF (reference sequence).

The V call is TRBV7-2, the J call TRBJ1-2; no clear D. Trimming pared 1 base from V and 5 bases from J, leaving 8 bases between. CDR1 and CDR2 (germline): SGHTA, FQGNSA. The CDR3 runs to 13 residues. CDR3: CASSLEYNYGYTF. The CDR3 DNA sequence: TGTGCCAGCAGCTTAGAATACAATTATGGCTACACCTTC.